A single count supports the clone carrying this T cell receptor beta chain. Its antigen is unknown. The sample comes from a study of CD8 T cells in Susac syndrome. General study points: By the study's own acknowledgment, its TCR sequencing and HLA analysis included relatively few individuals.

The RNA input was about 0.5 to 1 ug, and it was reverse transcribed with random hexamers. Across 54 Vbeta and 13 Jbeta, TCR beta CDR3 was amplified with immunoSEQ multiplex PCR. Each CDR3 protein is one row after TCRdb ran MiXCR on the immunoSEQ multiplex PCR reads. The sample lists about 210,000 distinct CDR3 sequences, 95% seen once, with about 0.091% in the top ten. Sequencing of TCR beta drew on CD8+ and CD4+ T cells from blood. V was shortened by 6 bases and J by 4 bases, with 15 bases between the two germline ends. Germline CDR1 is MNHEY and CDR2 is SVGAGI. The CDR3 loop spans 14 amino acids. The chain has TRBV6-5 and TRBJ1-2; D possibly corresponds to TRBD1 (6 bases). The source is a human donor with multiple sclerosis. Sequencing was done on a sample of CD4+ T cells from PBMCs. The CDR3 is CASSAPGQLYGYTF. CDR3 nucleotide sequence: TGTGCCAGCAGCGCCCCCGGACAGCTCTATGGCTACACCTTC.